This T cell receptor (beta chain) emerged from a study of blood T cells in healthy people across ages. The sample holds a few counts of this clonotype. PCR was performed a second time for about 7 to 11 cycles using a sample-barcoded 5' primer and a J-beta primer mix. TCRdb passed the 5' RACE reads through MiXCR, listing each CDR3 protein once. The data show 650,000 to 800,000 distinct CDR3 sequences, with roughly 44% seen just once and under 20% held by the top ten. This CDR3 region has 15 residues. The V and J ends lost 3 bases and 4 bases, in that order; junction bases with no gene match: 7. The rearrangement uses TRBV12-3 or TRBV12-4 and TRBJ1-2, with 8 bases that match TRBD1. The sequenced material came from blood. The sequence derives from a man aged 55 to 70 in good health. The CDR3 sequence: CASSFARQGSYGYTF. CDR3 DNA sequence: TGTGCCAGCAGTTTTGCCAGACAGGGGAGCTATGGCTACACCTTC.